What follows are 10 T cell receptor beta chains derived from one specimen sequenced in a study of T cell clones after liver transplantation. Measured with immunoSEQ multiplex PCR; TCRdb has only the in-frame clones, and not every one. The sample includes approximately 65,000 clones, around 92% of them seen just once. The sample consisted of CD4+ T cells from blood, taken roughly 25 months after liver transplant. Source of these receptors: a human patient who received a liver transplant. Part of the T cells may come from the graft donor.

The chain has TRBV10-3 and TRBJ1-1; TRBD1 might be the D (5 bases). Trimming took 3 bases from V and 5 from J, leaving 7 bases between them. The CDR3 has 12 residues. CDR1 ENHRY and CDR2 SYGVKD come from the germline V gene. The CDR3 region has the DNA TGTGCCATCAGTGAAGGGGAGACTGAAGCTTTCTTT. It translates to CAISEGETEAFF.

V and J are TRBV5-4 and TRBJ2-2; D is unresolved. CDR1 is SGHNT, CDR2 YYREEE, per germline (reference sequence). The CDR3 extends over 14 amino acids. Deletions cut 0 bases from V and 8 bases from J, with 11 bases between. The CDR3 region has the DNA TGTGCCAGCAGCTTGGAAACAGTGACAGGGGAGCTGTTTTTT. Translated: CASSLETVTGELFF.

V is TRBV7-3 and J is TRBJ2-5; a possible D gene is TRBD2 (6 bases). Germline CDR1 SGHTA, CDR2 FQGTGA. The CDR3 is 15 residues long. V shed 5 bases and J shed 5 bases, with 18 bases lying between them. DNA for the CDR3: TGTGCCAGCAGCGCTGGAGGGGCGGGAAGTGAGACCCAGTACTTC. It encodes CASSAGGAGSETQYF.

The chain joins TRBV9 to TRBJ2-2; D possibly corresponds to TRBD1 (6 bases). CDR3 size: 16 residues. Trimming removed 3 bases at V and 1 base at J, with 13 bases between. From germline, CDR1 is SGDLS and CDR2 YYNGEE. In nucleotides, the CDR3 is TGTGCCAGCAGCGCCCCGGGACACCAGAACACCGGGGAGCTGTTTTTT. Its protein product is CASSAPGHQNTGELFF.

V usage is TRBV4-2 and J usage is TRBJ2-6, with TRBD2 matching 7 bases. The germline CDR1 and CDR2 sequences are LGHNA and YNFKEQ. The CDR3 has 19 amino acids. V trimming: 2 bases; J trimming: 0 bases; junction bases outside the gene matches: 10. The CDR3 region is CASSQRTGGKSSGANVLTF. CDR3 nucleotides: TGTGCCAGCAGCCAAAGAACGGGAGGAAAGAGCTCTGGGGCCAACGTCCTGACTTTC.

This sequence joins TRBV2 and TRBJ2-7; 13 bases fit TRBD2. Germline lookup yields CDR1 SNHLY and CDR2 FYNNEI. The ends lost 6 bases at V and 1 base at J; junction bases unmatched: 12. The CDR3 runs to 18 residues. Written as DNA, the CDR3 is TGTGCCAGCAGAACTTCTGGACTAGCGGGAGAAAAGTCCTACGAGCAGTACTTC. Its protein product is CASRTSGLAGEKSYEQYF.

The V gene is TRBV19, the J gene TRBJ1-1, with 7 bases matching TRBD1. The CDR3 spans 14 residues. Germline assignment: CDR1 LNHDA and CDR2 SQIVND (reference sequence). V lost 6 bases to trimming and J lost 5 bases; unmatched junction nucleotides: 9. CDR3 sequence: CASRDPGQTTEAFF. The DNA for the CDR3 is TGTGCCAGTAGGGATCCGGGACAGACGACTGAAGCTTTCTTT.

V usage is TRBV29-1 and J usage is TRBJ2-7; 9 bases are a match to TRBD1. Germline CDR1 and CDR2: SQVTM and ANQGSEA. The CDR3 has 14 amino acids. J gave up 1 base and V 4 bases, and 5 bases lay outside the gene matches. CDR3 region: CSVAGTGFSYEQYF. CDR3 DNA: TGCAGCGTTGCGGGGACAGGGTTTTCCTACGAGCAGTACTTC.

This chain uses TRBV29-1 with TRBJ1-4; D is unclear. V was cut by 6 bases and J by 0 bases, with 8 bases left in between. This CDR3 comprises 13 residues. Germline V lookup: CDR1 SQVTM, CDR2 ANQGSEA. The CDR3 DNA follows: TGCAGCGTGTACAGTGCAACTAATGAAAAACTGTTTTTT. It is translated as CSVYSATNEKLFF.

The J gene is TRBJ2-1, the V gene TRBV27, with a tentative D call TRBD1 (6 bases). The germline gives CDR1 MNHEY, CDR2 SMNVEV (reference sequence). Between the trimmed V and J ends, which lost 3 bases and 4 bases, there was a span of 13 bases. This CDR3 has 15 amino acids. The CDR3 DNA is TGTGCCAGCAGTTTGGAAGGGGGACCTTACAATGAGCAGTTCTTC. Translation: CASSLEGGPYNEQFF.